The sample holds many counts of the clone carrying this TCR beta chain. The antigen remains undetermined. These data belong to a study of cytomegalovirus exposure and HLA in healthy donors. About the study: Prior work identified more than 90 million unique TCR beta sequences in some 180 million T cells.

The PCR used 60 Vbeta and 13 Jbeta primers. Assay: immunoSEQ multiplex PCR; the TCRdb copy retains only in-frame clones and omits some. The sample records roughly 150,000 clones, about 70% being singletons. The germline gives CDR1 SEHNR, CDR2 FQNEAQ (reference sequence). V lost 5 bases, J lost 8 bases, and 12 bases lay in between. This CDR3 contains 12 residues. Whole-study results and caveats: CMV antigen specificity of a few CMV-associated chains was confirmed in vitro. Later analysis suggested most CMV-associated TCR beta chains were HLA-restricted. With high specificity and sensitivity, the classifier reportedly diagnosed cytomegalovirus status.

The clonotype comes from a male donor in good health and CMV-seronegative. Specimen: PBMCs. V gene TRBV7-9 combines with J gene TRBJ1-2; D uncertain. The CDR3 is CASSKLGGGYTF. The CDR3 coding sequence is TGTGCCAGCAGCAAGCTGGGAGGGGGCTACACCTTC.